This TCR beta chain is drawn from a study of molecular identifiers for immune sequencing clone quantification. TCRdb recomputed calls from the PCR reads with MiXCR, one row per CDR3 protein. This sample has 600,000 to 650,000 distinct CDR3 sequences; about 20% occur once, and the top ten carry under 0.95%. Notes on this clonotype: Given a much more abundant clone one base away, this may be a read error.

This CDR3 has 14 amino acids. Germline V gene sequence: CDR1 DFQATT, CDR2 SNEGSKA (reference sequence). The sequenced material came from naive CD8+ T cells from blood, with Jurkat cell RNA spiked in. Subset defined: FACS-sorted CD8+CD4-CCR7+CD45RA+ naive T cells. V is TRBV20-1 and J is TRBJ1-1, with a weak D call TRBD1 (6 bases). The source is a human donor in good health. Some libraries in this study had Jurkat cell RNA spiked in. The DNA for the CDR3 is TGCGGTGTCATCGGGGGGCACATGAACACTGAAGCTTTCTTT. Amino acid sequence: CGVIGGHMNTEAFF.